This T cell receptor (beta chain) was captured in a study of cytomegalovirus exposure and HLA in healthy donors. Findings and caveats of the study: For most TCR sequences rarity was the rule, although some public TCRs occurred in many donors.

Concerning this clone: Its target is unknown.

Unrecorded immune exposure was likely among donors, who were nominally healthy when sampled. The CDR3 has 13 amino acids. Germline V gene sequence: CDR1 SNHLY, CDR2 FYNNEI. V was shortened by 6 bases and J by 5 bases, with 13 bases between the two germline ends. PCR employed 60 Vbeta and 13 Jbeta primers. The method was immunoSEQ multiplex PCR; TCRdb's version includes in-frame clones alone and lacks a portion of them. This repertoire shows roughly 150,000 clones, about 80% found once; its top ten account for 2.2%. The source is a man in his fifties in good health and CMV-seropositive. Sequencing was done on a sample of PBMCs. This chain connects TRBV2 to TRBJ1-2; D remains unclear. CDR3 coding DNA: TGTGCCAGCAGGCCGTCTGAGGGATATGGCTACACCTTC. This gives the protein CASRPSEGYGYTF.